The entry below describes one TCR beta chain. This specimen belongs to a study of Ad26.COV2.S vaccination and SARS-CoV-2 variants. Study at large: Each vaccinee took Ad26.COV2.S intramuscularly, once or twice 56 days apart.

Documented treatment: 15 to 20 received Ad26.COV2.S at low or high dose, single or two shots; five or six received placebo; per-sample allocation not given. All samples were drawn on day 63, counting from the first vaccine or placebo injection. Germline CDR1 reads SGHDN; CDR2 reads FVKESK. The CDR3 is 19 residues long. V shed 2 bases and J 2 bases; nucleotides not matched to a gene: 12. TCRdb's copy holds only in-frame clones and misses some; the assay was immunoSEQ multiplex PCR. The sample includes about 350,000 clones, roughly 90% seen only once; the top ten take roughly 10%. The chain is built from TRBV14 and TRBJ2-1; 10 nucleotides line up with TRBD2. This sequence originates from a person between 18 and 59 years old who received the Ad26.COV2.S COVID-19 vaccine or a placebo. The input for sequencing was peripheral blood, taken in a trial of Ad26.COV2.S vaccine versus placebo. CDR3 protein: CASSQIGLAGEGTYNEQFF. The CDR3 DNA sequence: TGTGCCAGCAGCCAAATTGGCCTAGCGGGAGAGGGAACCTACAATGAGCAGTTCTTC.